Reported below is one T cell receptor beta chain. The method was immunoSEQ multiplex PCR; TCRdb's version includes in-frame clones alone and lacks a portion of them. The table shows about 110,000 clones, with 70% to 85% occurring only once. Losses at the gene ends were 8 bases for V and 2 bases for J; bases not matched to a gene: 3. The CDR3 has 14 residues. Germline CDR1 and CDR2: LNHDA and SQIVND (reference sequence). This sample stems from a study of control samples from healthy donors and cancer patients. This TCR was recovered from a man aged 18 to 29 in good health. The sequencing input was blood. The chain uses TRBV19 and TRBJ2-3; 11 nucleotides align to TRBD2. CDR3 loop: CASGGLADTDTQYF. DNA for the CDR3: TGTGCCAGTGGGGGACTAGCGGACACAGATACGCAGTATTTT. The entire variable domain, with the rest obtained from reference TRBV19 and TRBJ2-3, is as follows: DGGITQSPKYLFRKEGQNVTLSCEQNLNHDAMYWYRQDPGQGLRLIYYSQIVNDFQKGDIAEGYSVSREKKESFPLTVTSAQKNPTAFYLCASGGLADTDTQYFGPGTRLTVL.